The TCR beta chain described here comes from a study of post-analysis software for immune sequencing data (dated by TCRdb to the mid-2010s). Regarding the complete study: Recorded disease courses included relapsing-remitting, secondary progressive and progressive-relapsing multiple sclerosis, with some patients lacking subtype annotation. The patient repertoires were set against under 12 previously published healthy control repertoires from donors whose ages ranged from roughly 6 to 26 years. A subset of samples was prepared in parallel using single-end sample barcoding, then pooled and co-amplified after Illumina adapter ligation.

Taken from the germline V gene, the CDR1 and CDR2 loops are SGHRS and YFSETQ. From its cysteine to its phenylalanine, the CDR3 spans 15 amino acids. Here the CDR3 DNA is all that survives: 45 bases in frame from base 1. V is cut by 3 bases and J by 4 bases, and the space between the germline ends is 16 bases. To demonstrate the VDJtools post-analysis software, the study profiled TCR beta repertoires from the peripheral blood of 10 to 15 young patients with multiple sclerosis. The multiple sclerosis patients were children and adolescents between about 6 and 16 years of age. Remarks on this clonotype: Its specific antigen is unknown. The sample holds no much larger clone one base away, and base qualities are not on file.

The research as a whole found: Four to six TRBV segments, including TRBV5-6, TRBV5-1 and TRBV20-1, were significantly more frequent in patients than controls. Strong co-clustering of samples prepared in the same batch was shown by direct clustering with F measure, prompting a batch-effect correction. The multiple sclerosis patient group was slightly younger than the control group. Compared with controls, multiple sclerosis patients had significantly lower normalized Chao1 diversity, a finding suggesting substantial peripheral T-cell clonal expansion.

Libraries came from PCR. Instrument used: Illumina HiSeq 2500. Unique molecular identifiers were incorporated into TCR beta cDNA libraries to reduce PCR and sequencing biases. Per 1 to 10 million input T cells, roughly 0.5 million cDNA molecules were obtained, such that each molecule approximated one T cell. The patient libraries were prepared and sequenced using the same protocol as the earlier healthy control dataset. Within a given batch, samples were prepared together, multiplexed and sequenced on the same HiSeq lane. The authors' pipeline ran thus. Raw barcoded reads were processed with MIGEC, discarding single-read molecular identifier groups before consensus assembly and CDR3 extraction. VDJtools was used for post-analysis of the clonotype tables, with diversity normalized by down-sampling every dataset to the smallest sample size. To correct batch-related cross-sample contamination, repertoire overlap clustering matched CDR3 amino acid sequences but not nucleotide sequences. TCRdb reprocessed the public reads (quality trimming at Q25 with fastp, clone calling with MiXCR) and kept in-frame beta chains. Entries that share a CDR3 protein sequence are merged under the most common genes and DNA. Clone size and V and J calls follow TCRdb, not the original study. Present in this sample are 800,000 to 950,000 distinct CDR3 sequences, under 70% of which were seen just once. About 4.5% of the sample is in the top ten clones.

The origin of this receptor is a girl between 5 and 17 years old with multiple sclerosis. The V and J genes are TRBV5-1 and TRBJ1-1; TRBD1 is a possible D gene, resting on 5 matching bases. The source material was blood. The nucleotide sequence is TGCGCCAGCAGCTACCAGGGCTCACGGGGCACTGAAGCTTTCTTT. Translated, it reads CASSYQGSRGTEAFF.